Sequencing of this TCR beta chain was carried out in a study of vaccination and CD4 T cells after COVID-19. Study information: Every participant was given two doses of BNT162b2 or mRNA-1273 vaccine.

The germline V gene encodes CDR1 DFQATT and CDR2 SNEGSKA (reference sequence). The CDR3 is 12 amino acids. V lost 7 bases, J lost 1 base, and 8 bases lay in between. This clonotype ranks as large. Its antigen remains unidentified. Time point indicated: late sampling 161 to 241 days after vaccination in a few convalescent patients. The treatment: roughly ten-day PBMC culture with coronavirus spike peptide pools or control peptides (ViraFEST assay). After expanding antigen-specific T cells with peptide pools, ViraFEST sequenced their TCRs. Cultured CD4+ T-cell DNA underwent Oncomine TCR Beta short-read sequencing. Via MiXCR, TCRdb re-called the PCR reads, giving one row per CDR3 protein. The data hold around 18,000 distinct CDR3 sequences, with about 40% observed a single time.

Source: CD4+ T cells from blood, cultured in vitro, taken about 7 months after SARS-CoV-2 vaccination. The V and J genes are TRBV20-1 and TRBJ1-5; D possibly corresponds to TRBD1 (6 bases). This sequence originates from a human donor who had recovered from COVID-19. The CDR3 region is CSGTGSNQPQHF. CDR3 DNA sequence: TGCAGTGGTACAGGGAGCAATCAGCCCCAGCATTTT.